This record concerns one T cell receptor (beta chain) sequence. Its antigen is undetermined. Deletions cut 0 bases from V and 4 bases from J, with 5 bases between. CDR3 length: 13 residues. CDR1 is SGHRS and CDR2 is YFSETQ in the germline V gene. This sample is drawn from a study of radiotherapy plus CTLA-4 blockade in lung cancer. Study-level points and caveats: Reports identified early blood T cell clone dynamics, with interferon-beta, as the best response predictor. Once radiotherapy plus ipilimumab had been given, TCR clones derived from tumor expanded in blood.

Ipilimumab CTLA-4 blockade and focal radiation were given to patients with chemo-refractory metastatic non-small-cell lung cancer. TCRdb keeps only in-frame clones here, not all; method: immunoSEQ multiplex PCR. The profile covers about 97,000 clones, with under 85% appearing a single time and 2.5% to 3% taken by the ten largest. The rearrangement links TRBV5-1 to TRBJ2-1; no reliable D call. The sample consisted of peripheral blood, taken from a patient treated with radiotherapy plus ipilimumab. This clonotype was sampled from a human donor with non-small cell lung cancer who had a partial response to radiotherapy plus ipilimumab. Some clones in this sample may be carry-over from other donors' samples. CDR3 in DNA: TGCGCCAGCAGCTTGGGCGGATACAATGAGCAGTTCTTC. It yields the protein CASSLGGYNEQFF. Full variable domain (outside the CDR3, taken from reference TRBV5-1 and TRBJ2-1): KAGVTQTPRYLIKTRGQQVTLSCSPISGHRSVSWYQQTPGQGLQFLFEYFSETQRNKGNFPGRFSGRQFSNSRSEMNVSTLELGDSALYLCASSLGGYNEQFFGPGTRLTVL.